This T cell receptor beta chain was profiled in a study of beta chain features in type 1 diabetes. About the research overall: Age and gender were similar between patients and healthy donors, as were cell yields.

A note on this clone: Its antigen is currently unknown.

Regarding the study as a whole: Insertion counts at VDJ junctions were lower in type 1 diabetes patients, who also showed more deletions there. The question left open here concerned HLA type influencing TCRB rearrangement. Sequencing from cDNA could over-represent high-TCR-expressing cells.

This CDR3 has 16 amino acids. Germline CDR1 reads MGHRA; CDR2 reads YSYEKL. V was shortened by 3 bases and J by 2 bases, with 14 bases between the two germline ends. What was sequenced were expressed TCRB transcripts, since all of the isolated RNA had been reverse transcribed. The table came from immunoSEQ multiplex PCR; TCRdb's copy has only in-frame clones and leaves some out. The table shows 450,000 to 600,000 clones, with approximately 30% occurring only once. The chain joins TRBV4-1 to TRBJ2-4; D is possibly TRBD2 (6 bases). Sequencing input: naive CD4+ T cells from blood. The sequence was obtained from a man younger than 30 in good health. CDR3 loop: CASSHPGVDTKNIQYF. The CDR3, as DNA: TGCGCCAGCAGCCACCCGGGGGTAGATACCAAAAACATTCAGTACTTC.